This T cell receptor (beta chain) originates from a study of glioma-infiltrating T cells. Between the trimmed V and J ends, which lost 6 bases and 1 base, there was a span of 21 bases. This CDR3 is 17 amino acids long. The germline V gene has CDR1 MNHNS and CDR2 SASEGT. This clonotype was counted many times. Its antigen is not known. Regarding the study as a whole: Tissue and blood shared very few CDR3 sequences. Gliomas, especially low-grade, showed above-expected tissue-blood divergence; non-neoplastic patients showed below.

Amplification of TCR alpha and beta CDR3 regions from RNA used iRepertoire nested multiplex PCR. Input was roughly 100-450 ng of tissue mRNA or PBMC total RNA. TCRdb re-derived calls from the multiplex PCR reads in MiXCR, one entry per CDR3 protein. The sample contains 85,000 to 110,000 distinct CDR3 sequences, 29% of which appear only once. The chain joins TRBV6-1 to TRBJ2-5; D gene uncertain. The sample was glioma tissue, nonneoplastic brain tissue, or PBMCs (not recorded which). This receptor was identified in a human donor with low-grade glioma or glioblastoma, undergoing nonglioma brain surgery, or in good health (not recorded which). The CDR3 reads CASSRHSDILFQETQYF. CDR3 nucleotide sequence: TGTGCCAGCAGCCGCCATTCAGACATCCTATTCCAAGAGACCCAGTACTTC.